A selection of T cell receptor beta chains follows, all from one sample in a study of post-analysis software for immune sequencing data. TCRdb itself ran the PCR reads through MiXCR, one entry per CDR3 protein. The repertoire includes approximately 630,000 distinct CDR3 sequences, approximately 59% of them detected once, and about 10% sits in the top ten. The sample taken for sequencing was blood. All receptors derive from a girl aged 2-10 years with multiple sclerosis. CDR3s include the opening cysteine and the closing phenylalanine or tryptophan. D genes are given only for firm matches. The size field is filled for only some rows; it gives once, few, many or a size class.

v_gene: TRBV5-1
abundance: few
d_gene: .
j_gene: TRBJ2-1
CDR3aa: CASSLEWAEQFF
CDR3nt: TGCGCCAGCAGCTTGGAGTGGGCTGAGCAGTTCTTC

v_gene: TRBV6-6
abundance: .
d_gene: .
j_gene: TRBJ2-1
CDR3aa: CASSSPILAGEGNEQFF
CDR3nt: TGTGCCAGCAGTTCCCCCATTTTGGCAGGGGAGGGCAATGAGCAGTTCTTC

v_gene: TRBV12-3/TRBV12-4
abundance: .
d_gene: .
j_gene: TRBJ2-2
CDR3aa: CASSFSVGGSNTGELFF
CDR3nt: TGTGCCAGCAGTTTTAGTGTGGGGGGATCGAACACCGGGGAGCTGTTTTTT

v_gene: TRBV29-1
abundance: .
d_gene: .
j_gene: TRBJ2-7
CDR3aa: CSVGRTVLSYEQYF
CDR3nt: TGCAGCGTTGGCCGGACGGTACTTTCCTACGAGCAGTACTTC

v_gene: TRBV29-1
abundance: .
d_gene: .
j_gene: TRBJ1-5
CDR3aa: CSARGENQPQHF
CDR3nt: TGCAGCGCCAGGGGTGAAAATCAGCCCCAGCATTTT

v_gene: TRBV5-1
abundance: .
d_gene: .
j_gene: TRBJ1-2
CDR3aa: CASSFSGSNYGYTF
CDR3nt: TGCGCCAGCAGCTTCAGCGGGAGCAACTATGGCTACACCTTC

v_gene: TRBV28
abundance: once
d_gene: .
j_gene: TRBJ2-7
CDR3aa: CASSPTGRGEQYF
CDR3nt: TGTGCCAGCAGCCCGACCGGTAGGGGCGAGCAGTACTTC

v_gene: TRBV12-3/TRBV12-4
abundance: few
d_gene: .
j_gene: TRBJ1-5
CDR3aa: CASSLRGINQPQHF
CDR3nt: TGTGCCAGCAGTTTGCGAGGGATCAATCAGCCCCAGCATTTT

v_gene: TRBV12-3/TRBV12-4
abundance: few
d_gene: .
j_gene: TRBJ1-2
CDR3aa: CASRSYRDYTF
CDR3nt: TGTGCCAGCAGGAGTTATCGAGACTACACCTTC

v_gene: TRBV5-1
abundance: .
d_gene: .
j_gene: TRBJ2-1
CDR3aa: CASSLGPAEQFF
CDR3nt: TGTGCCAGCAGCTTAGGGCCGGCCGAGCAGTTCTTC

v_gene: TRBV20-1
abundance: .
d_gene: TRBD1
j_gene: TRBJ2-2
CDR3aa: CSARDGQANTGELFF
CDR3nt: TGCAGTGCTAGAGATGGACAGGCGAACACCGGGGAGCTGTTTTTT

v_gene: TRBV7-9
abundance: .
d_gene: TRBD1
j_gene: TRBJ2-7
CDR3aa: CASSLDRGRYYEQYF
CDR3nt: TGTGCCAGCAGCCTTGACAGGGGAAGGTACTACGAGCAGTACTTC

v_gene: TRBV7-2
abundance: .
d_gene: .
j_gene: TRBJ1-2
CDR3aa: CASREYDSQGGYTF
CDR3nt: TGTGCCAGCAGAGAATACGACAGCCAAGGTGGCTACACCTTC

v_gene: TRBV6-6
abundance: .
d_gene: TRBD1
j_gene: TRBJ1-2
CDR3aa: CASSYSEDRGLDTF
CDR3nt: TGTGCCAGCAGTTACTCAGAGGACAGGGGGTTGGACACCTTC

v_gene: TRBV5-1
abundance: .
d_gene: .
j_gene: TRBJ1-1
CDR3aa: CASSLVRDSEAFF
CDR3nt: TGCGCCAGCAGCTTGGTACGCGACAGCGAAGCTTTCTTT

v_gene: TRBV9
abundance: few
d_gene: .
j_gene: TRBJ2-1
CDR3aa: CASSVGFQGSSYNEQFF
CDR3nt: TGTGCCAGCAGCGTAGGGTTCCAGGGAAGCTCCTACAATGAGCAGTTCTTC

v_gene: TRBV2
abundance: once
d_gene: TRBD1
j_gene: TRBJ1-4
CDR3aa: CASSEQGRIEKLFF
CDR3nt: TGTGCCAGCAGCGAACAGGGGCGCATTGAAAAACTGTTTTTT

v_gene: TRBV7-9
abundance: few
d_gene: TRBD1
j_gene: TRBJ2-3
CDR3aa: CASSQSTGGTDTQYF
CDR3nt: TGTGCCAGCAGCCAGTCGACAGGGGGCACAGATACGCAGTATTTT

v_gene: TRBV7-9
abundance: .
d_gene: TRBD1
j_gene: TRBJ1-2
CDR3aa: CASSTQGAAVSGYTF
CDR3nt: TGTGCCAGCAGCACACAGGGGGCGGCAGTTTCCGGCTACACCTTC

v_gene: TRBV5-1
abundance: few
d_gene: .
j_gene: TRBJ2-1
CDR3aa: CASSPRTPRGYNEQFF
CDR3nt: TGCGCCAGCAGCCCCCGGACCCCACGGGGTTACAATGAGCAGTTCTTC

v_gene: TRBV21-1
abundance: .
d_gene: .
j_gene: TRBJ2-1
CDR3aa: CASSETSGGAYNEQFF
CDR3nt: TGTGCCAGCAGCGAGACTAGCGGGGGGGCGTACAATGAGCAGTTCTTC

v_gene: TRBV5-1
abundance: .
d_gene: .
j_gene: TRBJ2-3
CDR3aa: CASSSGHPSTDTQYF
CDR3nt: TGCGCCAGCAGCTCGGGACACCCTAGCACAGATACGCAGTATTTT

v_gene: TRBV12-3/TRBV12-4
abundance: .
d_gene: .
j_gene: TRBJ2-7
CDR3aa: CASSFGGPDYEQYF
CDR3nt: TGTGCCAGCAGTTTCGGGGGTCCTGACTACGAGCAGTACTTC

v_gene: TRBV11-2
abundance: .
d_gene: .
j_gene: TRBJ2-7
CDR3aa: CASSSFTGEGREQYF
CDR3nt: TGTGCCAGCAGCTCGTTTACAGGGGAGGGACGCGAGCAGTACTTC

v_gene: TRBV7-3
abundance: .
d_gene: .
j_gene: TRBJ2-6
CDR3aa: CASSLGGASGANVLTF
CDR3nt: TGTGCCAGCAGCTTAGGGGGGGCCTCTGGGGCCAACGTCCTGACTTTC

v_gene: TRBV5-1
abundance: .
d_gene: .
j_gene: TRBJ2-3
CDR3aa: CASSLSRREDTQYF
CDR3nt: TGCGCCAGCAGCTTAAGTAGGCGAGAGGATACGCAGTATTTT

v_gene: TRBV5-1
abundance: .
d_gene: .
j_gene: TRBJ2-1
CDR3aa: CASSLAGGNYNEQFF
CDR3nt: TGTGCCAGCAGCTTAGCCGGGGGCAACTACAATGAGCAGTTCTTC

v_gene: TRBV12-3/TRBV12-4
abundance: .
d_gene: .
j_gene: TRBJ2-1
CDR3aa: CASSLTAFSNEQFF
CDR3nt: TGTGCCAGCAGTTTAACGGCGTTTTCCAATGAGCAGTTCTTC

v_gene: TRBV7-3
abundance: .
d_gene: .
j_gene: TRBJ2-7
CDR3aa: CASSPRRDGYEQYF
CDR3nt: TGTGCCAGCAGCCCCCGCCGAGACGGGTACGAGCAGTACTTC

v_gene: TRBV7-2
abundance: .
d_gene: .
j_gene: TRBJ1-6
CDR3aa: CASSLEGWANSPLHF
CDR3nt: TGTGCCAGCAGCTTAGAGGGGTGGGCTAATTCACCCCTCCACTTT

v_gene: TRBV20-1
abundance: few
d_gene: TRBD1
j_gene: TRBJ2-7
CDR3aa: CSARGQGNFYEQYF
CDR3nt: TGCAGTGCTAGAGGACAGGGAAACTTCTACGAGCAGTACTTC

v_gene: TRBV12-3/TRBV12-4
abundance: .
d_gene: TRBD2
j_gene: TRBJ2-7
CDR3aa: CASSLRSTSGRSEQYF
CDR3nt: TGTGCCAGCAGTCTTCGATCGACTAGCGGGAGGAGCGAGCAGTACTTC

v_gene: TRBV5-1
abundance: .
d_gene: TRBD2
j_gene: TRBJ2-5
CDR3aa: CASSLDPAGETQYF
CDR3nt: TGCGCCAGCAGCTTGGACCCAGCGGGGGAGACCCAGTACTTC

v_gene: TRBV7-9
abundance: .
d_gene: .
j_gene: TRBJ2-2
CDR3aa: CASSPPNRLLNTGELFF
CDR3nt: TGTGCCAGCAGCCCACCTAACAGACTCCTGAACACCGGGGAGCTGTTTTTT

v_gene: TRBV20-1
abundance: .
d_gene: TRBD1
j_gene: TRBJ2-1
CDR3aa: CSARGQGVNEQFF
CDR3nt: TGCAGTGCTAGAGGACAGGGGGTCAATGAGCAGTTCTTC

v_gene: TRBV9
abundance: .
d_gene: .
j_gene: TRBJ1-4
CDR3aa: CASSVGVSEREKLFF
CDR3nt: TGTGCCAGCAGCGTAGGCGTCAGTGAACGTGAAAAACTGTTTTTT

v_gene: TRBV10-2
abundance: few
d_gene: TRBD1
j_gene: TRBJ1-1
CDR3aa: CASTQGAQNTEAFF
CDR3nt: TGCGCCAGCACTCAGGGGGCTCAGAACACTGAAGCTTTCTTT

v_gene: TRBV11-2
abundance: .
d_gene: TRBD2
j_gene: TRBJ2-5
CDR3aa: CASSPTSGRPWVAQYF
CDR3nt: TGTGCCAGCAGCCCTACTAGCGGGAGGCCCTGGGTGGCCCAGTACTTC

v_gene: TRBV29-1
abundance: few
d_gene: TRBD1
j_gene: TRBJ1-2
CDR3aa: CSVEGTGDGYGYTF
CDR3nt: TGCAGCGTTGAAGGGACAGGGGATGGCTATGGCTACACCTTC

v_gene: TRBV5-6
abundance: .
d_gene: .
j_gene: TRBJ1-6
CDR3aa: CASSLAGDGSPLHF
CDR3nt: TGTGCCAGCAGCCTAGCAGGGGACGGCTCACCCCTCCACTTT

v_gene: TRBV15
abundance: once
d_gene: .
j_gene: TRBJ2-5
CDR3aa: CATSASRETQYF
CDR3nt: TGTGCCACCAGTGCTAGCCGAGAGACCCAGTACTTC

v_gene: TRBV18
abundance: .
d_gene: .
j_gene: TRBJ1-3
CDR3aa: CASSPPGTDSGNTIYF
CDR3nt: TGTGCCAGCTCACCGCCCGGGACGGACTCTGGAAACACCATATATTTT

v_gene: TRBV20-1
abundance: few
d_gene: .
j_gene: TRBJ2-7
CDR3aa: CSASRQKLYEQYF
CDR3nt: TGCAGTGCTAGTCGACAGAAGCTTTACGAGCAGTACTTC

v_gene: TRBV10-3
abundance: .
d_gene: .
j_gene: TRBJ2-5
CDR3aa: CAITRDDGETQYF
CDR3nt: TGTGCCATCACCAGGGATGACGGGGAGACCCAGTACTTC

v_gene: TRBV20-1
abundance: .
d_gene: TRBD1
j_gene: TRBJ1-2
CDR3aa: CSAPGGRGGYTF
CDR3nt: TGCAGTGCGCCAGGGGGAAGGGGTGGCTACACCTTC

v_gene: TRBV4-2
abundance: .
d_gene: TRBD2
j_gene: TRBJ2-4
CDR3aa: CASSQPARGGQPIQYF
CDR3nt: TGTGCCAGCAGCCAACCAGCGCGGGGGGGCCAACCCATTCAGTACTTC

v_gene: TRBV7-8
abundance: .
d_gene: TRBD2
j_gene: TRBJ2-1
CDR3aa: CASSFWTRPNEQFF
CDR3nt: TGTGCCAGCAGCTTCTGGACTAGACCCAATGAGCAGTTCTTC

v_gene: TRBV7-2
abundance: few
d_gene: TRBD2
j_gene: TRBJ2-3
CDR3aa: CASSLLAGGRSGRPDTQYF
CDR3nt: TGTGCCAGCAGCTTACTAGCGGGGGGGCGAAGTGGTCGACCAGATACGCAGTATTTT

v_gene: TRBV12-3/TRBV12-4
abundance: once
d_gene: TRBD1
j_gene: TRBJ2-3
CDR3aa: CASSIGTGHRTDTQYF
CDR3nt: TGTGCCAGCAGTATTGGGACAGGGCACCGAACAGATACGCAGTATTTT

v_gene: TRBV12-3/TRBV12-4
abundance: .
d_gene: TRBD1
j_gene: TRBJ1-5
CDR3aa: CASSMGDRGRFGNQPQHF
CDR3nt: TGTGCCAGCAGCATGGGGGACAGGGGCCGGTTTGGCAATCAGCCCCAGCATTTT

v_gene: TRBV5-8
abundance: .
d_gene: .
j_gene: TRBJ1-2
CDR3aa: CASSLTGYTF
CDR3nt: TGTGCCAGCAGCTTGACCGGCTACACCTTC

v_gene: TRBV6-4
abundance: .
d_gene: .
j_gene: TRBJ1-2
CDR3aa: CASSDSDGNYGYTF
CDR3nt: TGTGCCAGCAGTGACTCCGACGGCAACTATGGCTACACCTTC

v_gene: TRBV28
abundance: once
d_gene: TRBD2
j_gene: TRBJ2-5
CDR3aa: CASSLRLAGDQETQYF
CDR3nt: TGTGCCAGCAGCCTAAGACTAGCGGGGGATCAAGAGACCCAGTACTTC

v_gene: TRBV7-9
abundance: .
d_gene: .
j_gene: TRBJ2-5
CDR3aa: CASSSGTYEETQYF
CDR3nt: TGTGCCAGCAGCTCGGGGACATACGAAGAGACCCAGTACTTC

v_gene: TRBV6-5
abundance: once
d_gene: .
j_gene: TRBJ1-4
CDR3aa: CASSYSLEGATGTANEKLFF
CDR3nt: TGTGCCAGCAGTTACAGCTTGGAAGGGGCTACAGGGACCGCTAATGAAAAACTGTTTTTT

v_gene: TRBV27
abundance: few
d_gene: .
j_gene: TRBJ2-6
CDR3aa: CASSNYRSPGANVLTF
CDR3nt: TGTGCCAGCAGTAACTACAGGAGTCCTGGGGCCAACGTCCTGACTTTC

v_gene: TRBV20-1
abundance: .
d_gene: TRBD1
j_gene: TRBJ1-6
CDR3aa: CSARDSGQGAYNSPLHF
CDR3nt: TGCAGTGCTAGAGATTCCGGACAGGGGGCCTATAATTCACCCCTCCACTTT

v_gene: TRBV5-1
abundance: few
d_gene: .
j_gene: TRBJ2-3
CDR3aa: CASSLAGGDTDTQYF
CDR3nt: TGCGCCAGCAGCTTGGCCGGGGGCGACACAGATACGCAGTATTTT

v_gene: TRBV20-1
abundance: .
d_gene: .
j_gene: TRBJ2-3
CDR3aa: CSARVEGTDTQYF
CDR3nt: TGCAGTGCTAGAGTTGAGGGCACAGATACGCAGTATTTT